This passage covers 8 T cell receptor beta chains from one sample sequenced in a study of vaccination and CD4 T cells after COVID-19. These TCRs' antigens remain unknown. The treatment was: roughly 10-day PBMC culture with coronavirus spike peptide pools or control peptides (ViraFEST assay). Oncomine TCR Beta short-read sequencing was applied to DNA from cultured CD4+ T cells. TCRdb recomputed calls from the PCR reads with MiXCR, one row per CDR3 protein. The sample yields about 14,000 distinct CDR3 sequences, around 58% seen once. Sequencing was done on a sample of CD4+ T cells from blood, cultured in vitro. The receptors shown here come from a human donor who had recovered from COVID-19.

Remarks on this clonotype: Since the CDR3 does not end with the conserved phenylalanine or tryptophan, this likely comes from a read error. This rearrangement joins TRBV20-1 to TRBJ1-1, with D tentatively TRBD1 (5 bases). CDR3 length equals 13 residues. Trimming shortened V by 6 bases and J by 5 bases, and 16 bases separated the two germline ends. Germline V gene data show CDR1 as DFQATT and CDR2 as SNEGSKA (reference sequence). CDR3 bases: TGCAGTGCACGAAGCCAGGGTAAAACTGAAGCTTTCCTT. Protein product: CSARSQGKTEAFL.

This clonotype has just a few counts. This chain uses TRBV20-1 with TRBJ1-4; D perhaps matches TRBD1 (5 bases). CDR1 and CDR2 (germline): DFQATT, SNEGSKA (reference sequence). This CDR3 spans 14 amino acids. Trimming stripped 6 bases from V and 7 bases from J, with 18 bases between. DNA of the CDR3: TGCAGTGCCGAGAAGTGGCAGGGAGGTGAAAAACTGTTTTTT. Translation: CSAEKWQGGEKLFF.

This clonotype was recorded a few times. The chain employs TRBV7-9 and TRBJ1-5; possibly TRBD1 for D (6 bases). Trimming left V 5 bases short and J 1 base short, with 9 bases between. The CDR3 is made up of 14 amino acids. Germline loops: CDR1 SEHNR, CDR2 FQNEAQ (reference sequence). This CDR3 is CASSRDISNQPQHF. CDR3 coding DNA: TGTGCCAGCAGCCGGGACATAAGCAATCAGCCCCAGCATTTT. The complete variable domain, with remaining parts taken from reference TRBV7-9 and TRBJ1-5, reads DTGVSQNPRHKITKRGQNVTFRCDPISEHNRLYWYRQTLGQGPEFLTYFQNEAQLEKSRLLSDRFSAERPKGSFSTLEIQRTEQGDSAMYLCASSRDISNQPQHFGDGTRLSIL.

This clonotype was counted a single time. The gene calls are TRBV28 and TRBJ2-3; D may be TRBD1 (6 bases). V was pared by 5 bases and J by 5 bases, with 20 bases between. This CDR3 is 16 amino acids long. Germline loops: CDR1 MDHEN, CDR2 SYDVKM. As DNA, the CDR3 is TGTGCCAGCAGTATGCCATCACTACAGGGTGGAGATACGCAGTATTTT. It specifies CASSMPSLQGGDTQYF. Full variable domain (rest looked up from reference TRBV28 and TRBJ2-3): DVKVTQSSRYLVKRTGEKVFLECVQDMDHENMFWYRQDPGLGLRLIYFSYDVKMKEKGDIPEGYSVSREKKERFSLILESASTNQTSMYLCASSMPSLQGGDTQYFGPGTRLTVL.

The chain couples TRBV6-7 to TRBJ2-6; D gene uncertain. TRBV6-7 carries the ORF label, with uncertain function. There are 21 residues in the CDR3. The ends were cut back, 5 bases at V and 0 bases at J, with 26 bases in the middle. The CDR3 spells CASSTKFTGREPLSGANVLTF. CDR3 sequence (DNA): TGTGCCAGCAGTACCAAATTCACTGGTCGCGAACCACTCTCTGGGGCCAACGTCCTGACTTTC.

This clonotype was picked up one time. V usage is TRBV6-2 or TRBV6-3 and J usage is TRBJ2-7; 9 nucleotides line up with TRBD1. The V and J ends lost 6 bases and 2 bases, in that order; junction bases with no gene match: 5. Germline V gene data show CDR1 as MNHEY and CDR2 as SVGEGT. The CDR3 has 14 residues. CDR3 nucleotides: TGTGCCAGCAGGGGACAGGGCCGGACCTACGAGCAGTACTTC. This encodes CASRGQGRTYEQYF.

The DNA of the CDR3 is TGTGCCAGCAGTCAAACCGGGACAGGGGGCTACGAGCAGTACTTC. It translates to CASSQTGTGGYEQYF. V usage is TRBV2 and J usage is TRBJ2-7, with 11 bases identical to TRBD1. The CDR3 runs to 15 residues. Germline-derived CDR1 and CDR2 are SNHLY and FYNNEI. J gave up 3 bases and V 5 bases, and 6 bases lay outside the gene matches.

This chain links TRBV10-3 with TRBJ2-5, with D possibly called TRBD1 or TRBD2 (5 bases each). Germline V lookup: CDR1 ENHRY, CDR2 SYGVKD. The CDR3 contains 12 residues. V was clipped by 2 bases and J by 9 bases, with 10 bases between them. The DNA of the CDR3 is TGTGCCATCAGTGAGGGGGGTTTGGCCCAGTACTTC. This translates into CAISEGGLAQYF.